The rows below give T cell receptor beta chains drawn from one sample of a study of T cell responses to AZD1222 COVID-19 vaccine. Method: immunoSEQ multiplex PCR; TCRdb's copy keeps in-frame clones and lacks some. The sample lists some 130,000 clones; 88% were seen once. The sample was peripheral blood, taken on day 0 of AZD1222 vaccination. The receptors come from an adult in good health. Both conserved end residues are part of each CDR3.

V gene	CDR3 length	J gene	CDR3 protein
TRBV12-5	21	TRBJ2-1	CASGLVTGAGGPQSFYNEQFF
TRBV18	16	TRBJ1-2	CASSPPNTGANYGYTF
TRBV18	13	TRBJ1-2	CASSPGGDPGYTF
TRBV20-1	10	TRBJ2-1	CSARDNEQFF
TRBV5-8	15	TRBJ1-4	CASSPGQGDNEKLFF
TRBV7-2	15	TRBJ1-3	CASSSGLYSGNTIYF
TRBV5-4	16	TRBJ2-7	CASSLQRSGSSYEQYF
TRBV7-9	15	TRBJ1-1	CASSLGGRMNTEAFF
TRBV29-1	10	TRBJ1-1	CSAVNTEAFF
TRBV4-1	13	TRBJ1-2	CASSQEIGVGYTF
TRBV10-3	14	TRBJ1-1	CAISEFKGDTEAFF
TRBV19	14	TRBJ2-7	CASSIGRGSYEQYF
TRBV7-9	17	TRBJ2-7	CASSLGGVRGVTYEQYF